This TCR beta chain appears in the sequencing data of a study of blood T cell repertoires in COVID-19. Study details: From the United States, Italy and Spain came samples of acute and convalescent COVID-19. Sources were T cells, B-cell-depleted T cells, or PBMCs; the material itself was cDNA or gDNA.

This CDR3 region has 15 residues. V lost 4 bases and J 0 bases, leaving 10 bases between the germline ends. CDR1 is SGHDN, CDR2 FVKESK, per germline. In the original analysis: Researchers report that nucleated cell counts were estimated from reference gene primer amplification. This table comes from immunoSEQ multiplex PCR, and its TCRdb copy is limited to in-frame clones, with some not included. Clone size and V and J calls were adopted from that table, with D and trimming inferred from the DNA. The sample records 120,000 to 150,000 clones, over 80% being singletons. Followed over time, Seattle patients had been enrolled while infection was active.

Source material: peripheral blood. The V and J genes are TRBV14 and TRBJ1-3, with D unresolved. The sequence came from a man aged 30 to 45 with COVID-19, enrolled during active disease. The CDR3 DNA reads TGTGCCAGCAGCCGAGAACAGATCTCTGGAAACACCATATATTTT. It specifies CASSREQISGNTIYF.